The 7 T cell receptor beta chains in this list originate from one sample, sequenced in a study of T cells in Graves' hyperthyroidism and ophthalmopathy. The investigators amplified TCR beta CDR3 regions from RNA transcripts. TCR CDR3 underwent first-round RT-PCR with the HTBI primer set. MiXCR, run by TCRdb on the multiplex PCR reads, gives a single entry per CDR3 protein. The sample has about 570,000 distinct CDR3 sequences, 46% seen once; the top ten hold about 20%. The sequenced sample was peripheral blood or thyroid tissue (not recorded which). The receptors stem from an adult woman with Graves' disease, either hyperthyroidism or ophthalmopathy (not recorded which).

This clonotype has ten or more counts. V is TRBV6-6 and J is TRBJ2-7, with a tentative D call TRBD2 (5 bases). Trimming took 6 bases from V and 1 from J, leaving 16 bases between them. Germline-derived CDR1 and CDR2 are MNHNY and SVGAGI (reference sequence). CDR3 size: 15 residues. In DNA form, the CDR3 reads TGTGCCAGCAGGGGAGTTAGAGGCAGGTCCTACGAGCAGTACTTC. Protein: CASRGVRGRSYEQYF.

The rearrangement links TRBV2 to TRBJ2-6; D is perhaps TRBD1 or TRBD2 (5 bases each). The V end was cut by 11 bases, the J end by 1 base, with 12 bases between. CDR3 length equals 14 residues. The germline V gene encodes CDR1 SNHLY and CDR2 FYNNEI. The CDR3 loop reads CAVRDQSGANVLTF. DNA of the CDR3: TGTGCCGTCAGGGACCAGTCTGGGGCCAACGTCCTGACTTTC.

This clonotype was counted a single time. The CDR3 nucleotides are TGTGCCAGCAGCTTAGGACAGGCGTCGGGCGAGCAGTACTTC. It yields the protein CASSLGQASGEQYF. The chain combines TRBV11-2 with TRBJ2-7, with TRBD1 as a possible D gene (6 bases). The V gene lost 1 base and the J gene lost 6 bases, with 13 bases spanning the gap. CDR1 is SGHAT, CDR2 FQNNGV, per germline. The CDR3 loop spans 14 amino acids.

The V gene is TRBV5-8, the J gene TRBJ1-2, with 7 bases fitting TRBD1. V lost 3 bases and J lost 6; bases outside the gene matches: 8. Per the germline V gene, CDR1 is SGHTS and CDR2 is YDEGEE. This CDR3 is 14 amino acids long. The CDR3 loop is CASSSHEGADGYTF. The DNA for the CDR3 is TGTGCCAGCAGCTCCCATGAGGGGGCGGATGGCTACACCTTC.

In regard to this clonotype: Since the CDR3 does not end with the conserved phenylalanine or tryptophan, this likely comes from a read error. No DNA is shown, since the ends of the CDR3 on it are uncertain; the CDR3 is the one TCRdb lists. The V call is TRBV12-3 or TRBV12-4, the J call TRBJ2-6; TRBD1, the D gene given by the table, was not confirmed from the DNA. The CDR3 comprises 8 residues, both ends counted. The CDR3 reads CASRPRAR.

There are many counts of this clonotype. This sequence joins TRBV20-1 and TRBJ2-7; TRBD1 aligns across 10 bases. This CDR3 spans 14 amino acids. The V segment lost 0 bases and the J segment 3 bases; nucleotides outside the gene matches: 2. From germline, CDR1 is DFQATT and CDR2 SNEGSKA (reference sequence). For the CDR3, the DNA is TGCAGTGCTAGAGAGGGACAGGGGTACTACGAGCAGTACTTC. Translated: CSAREGQGYYEQYF.

Ten or more counts support this clonotype. The rearrangement uses TRBV4-1 and TRBJ1-4; D is perhaps TRBD1 (6 bases). Germline assignment: CDR1 MGHRA and CDR2 YSYEKL. The V gene lost 8 bases and the J gene lost 8 bases, with 18 bases spanning the gap. This CDR3 has 14 amino acids. CDR3 sequence reads: CASSSRGGLEKLFF. The CDR3 nucleotides read TGCGCCAGCTCCTCAAGGGGGGGTTTAGAAAAACTGTTTTTT.